The 27 T cell receptor beta chains reported below all come from one sample, sequenced in a study of CD8+CD57+ T cells in acquired aplastic anemia. The TCR beta profiling, which covered VDJ combination and CDR3 sequence, was carried out using genomic DNA as the template. TCRdb passed the reads through MiXCR, listing each CDR3 protein once. The table lists under 500,000 distinct CDR3 sequences, approximately 33% of them singletons. Only patients with CD8+CD57+ cell expansion on flow cytometry were chosen for sequencing. The material sequenced was sorted CD4+, CD8+, or CD8+CD57+ T cells (not recorded which) from PBMCs. The origin of the receptors is a human donor with aplastic anemia.

This clonotype has a count of ten or more. The J gene is TRBJ1-6, the V gene TRBV6-5, with D perhaps TRBD1 (5 bases). CDR3 size: 14 residues. V was pared by 4 bases and J by 7 bases, with 11 bases between. Germline CDR1 reads MNHEY; CDR2 reads SVGAGI. The CDR3 sequence is CASSFQGGNSPLHF. In nucleotides, the CDR3 is TGTGCCAGCAGTTTCCAGGGTGGCAATTCACCCCTCCACTTT.

Only a few counts were recorded for this clonotype. One end of the junction does not line up with germline, which may come from a read error. V and J are TRBV11-2 and TRBJ2-7; 7 nucleotides align to TRBD1. Germline CDR1 is SGHAT and CDR2 is FQNNGV. The CDR3 is made up of 17 amino acids. CDR3 in DNA: TGTGCCAGCAGCCTAGATCCCGTCCGGGACAGTTCCTACGAGCAGTACTTC. Protein sequence: CASSLDPVRDSSYEQYF.

As concerns this clonotype: No conserved phenylalanine or tryptophan is present at the end of the CDR3, so a read error is the likely explanation. The DNA is omitted, as the CDR3 cannot be located on it reliably, and the CDR3 follows TCRdb's listing. The chain uses TRBV27 and TRBJ2-7; TRBD2 is the table's D call, not checked against the DNA. Germline assignment: CDR1 MNHEY and CDR2 SMNVEV (reference sequence). Termini included, the CDR3 measures 11 amino acids. The CDR3 reads CASSTSGGPPS.

This clonotype was counted a few times. The chain uses TRBV15 and TRBJ1-1; no clear D gene. This CDR3 is built from 13 residues. Germline CDR1 LNHNV, CDR2 YYDKDF (reference sequence). The ends were cut back, 8 bases at V and 3 bases at J, with 13 bases in the middle. CDR3 nucleotide sequence: TGTGCCACCGCAGGAAGGGTAGACACTGAAGCTTTCTTT. Translated, it gives CATAGRVDTEAFF.

This clonotype was picked up many times. This chain connects TRBV20-1 to TRBJ1-6; 10 bases are shared with TRBD1. CDR1 DFQATT and CDR2 SNEGSKA come from the germline V gene (reference sequence). The CDR3 is 13 residues long. J was trimmed by 9 bases and V by 6 bases; bases with no gene match: 5. The CDR3 loop reads CSALGQGVSPLHF. The CDR3 nucleotides are TGCAGTGCCTTAGGACAGGGGGTTTCACCCCTCCACTTT.

CDR3 amino acids: CASAGVRDFYNSPLHF. In DNA, the CDR3 is TGTGCCAGCGCCGGCGTCCGCGACTTCTATAATTCACCCCTCCACTTT. The V and J genes are TRBV11-2 and TRBJ1-6; D is unclear. Looked up from germline, CDR1 is SGHAT and CDR2 is FQNNGV. The CDR3 loop spans 16 amino acids. Trimming took 8 bases from V and 3 from J, leaving 17 bases between them.

This clonotype occurred a few times. This clone may be a read error of a much larger clone one base away. The chain employs TRBV7-9 and TRBJ1-6; D possibly corresponds to TRBD1 (5 bases). With 2 bases removed from V and 10 bases from J, the gap between germline ends came to 15 bases. In germline, CDR1 is SEHNR, CDR2 FQNEAQ (reference sequence). This CDR3 has 15 amino acids. The CDR3 is CASSLLPGFGSPLHF. DNA of the CDR3: TGTGCCAGCAGCTTATTACCAGGGTTCGGATCACCCCTCCACTTT.

In its sample, this clonotype was seen many times. V gene TRBV11-2 combines with J gene TRBJ1-2; tentatively, D is TRBD1 (6 bases). Germline V gene data show CDR1 as SGHAT and CDR2 as FQNNGV. The CDR3 sequence is 15 residues long. V shed 0 bases and J shed 6 bases, with 14 bases lying between them. CDR3 DNA: TGTGCCAGCAGCTTAGAGGGCAGGGGAGGCGATGGCTACACCTTC. Protein sequence: CASSLEGRGGDGYTF.

Many counts were recorded for this clonotype. The J gene is TRBJ2-5, the V gene TRBV15, with a weak D call TRBD2 (5 bases). This CDR3 region has 15 residues. Trimming pared 4 bases from V and 0 bases from J, leaving 12 bases between. The germline V gene encodes CDR1 LNHNV and CDR2 YYDKDF (reference sequence). CDR3 bases: TGTGCCACCAGCAACCTTTTGAGGGACCAAGAGACCCAGTACTTC. The encoded protein is CATSNLLRDQETQYF. The full variable domain, with the rest looked up from reference TRBV15 and TRBJ2-5, is DAMVIQNPRYQVTQFGKPVTLSCSQTLNHNVMYWYQQKSSQAPKLLFHYYDKDFNNEADTPDNFQSRRPNTSFCFLDIRSPGLGDTAMYLCATSNLLRDQETQYFGPGTRLLVL.

V gene TRBV7-9 combines with J gene TRBJ1-2; tentative D call: TRBD1 (6 bases). CDR1 is SEHNR and CDR2 is FQNEAQ in the germline V gene (reference sequence). The CDR3 spans 12 residues. Trimming removed 4 bases at V and 6 bases at J, with 9 bases between. CDR3 in DNA: TGTGCCAGCAGCTGGTCAGGGGATGGCTACACCTTC. This encodes CASSWSGDGYTF.

V gene TRBV20-1 combines with J gene TRBJ2-7; the D gene is possibly TRBD1 (5 bases). Looked up from germline, CDR1 is DFQATT and CDR2 is SNEGSKA (reference sequence). The CDR3 runs to 17 residues. V was pared by 6 bases and J by 1 base, with 25 bases between. CDR3 in amino acids: CSAGQLPGRSASYEQYF. The CDR3 bases are TGCAGTGCCGGACAACTACCCGGTAGAAGTGCGTCCTACGAGCAGTACTTC.

This clonotype was detected ten times or more. The chain joins TRBV12-3 or TRBV12-4 to TRBJ1-2; TRBD1 might be the D (6 bases). The V gene lost 8 bases and the J gene lost 7 bases, with 11 bases spanning the gap. The CDR3 runs 11 residues. Here the CDR3 DNA reads TGTGCCAGCCAAGGGGGATCTGGCTACACCTTC. Amino acids: CASQGGSGYTF.

This clonotype was counted only a few times. This chain uses TRBV5-1 with TRBJ2-5; D is perhaps TRBD1 or TRBD2 (5 bases each). Germline values: CDR1 SGHRS, CDR2 YFSETQ. The germline V and J ends were trimmed by 4 bases and 1 base, with 11 bases remaining between them. The length of the CDR3 is 14 residues. The CDR3 DNA is TGCGCCAGCAGCACAGGACTGGGCCAAGAGACCCAGTACTTC. Amino acid sequence: CASSTGLGQETQYF.

V gene TRBV9 combines with J gene TRBJ1-1; D is uncertain. Germline V gives CDR1 SGDLS, CDR2 YYNGEE. CDR3 length: 12 amino acids. Trimming took 3 bases from V and 3 from J, leaving 6 bases between them. DNA for the CDR3: TGTGCCAGCAGCGCATCGGACACTGAAGCTTTCTTT. It codes for CASSASDTEAFF.

This clonotype was detected ten times or more. V is TRBV25-1 and J is TRBJ2-4; TRBD2 agrees at 8 bases. Looked up from germline, CDR1 is MGHDK and CDR2 is SYGVNS. With 6 bases clipped from V and 1 base from J, the junction kept 2 bases outside the gene matches. CDR3 length equals 14 residues. Here the CDR3 reads CASRERGAKNIQYF. CDR3 DNA sequence: TGTGCCAGCAGGGAGCGGGGGGCCAAAAACATTCAGTACTTC. Filled out from reference TRBV25-1 and TRBJ2-4, the complete variable domain reads EADIYQTPRYLVIGTGKKITLECSQTMGHDKMYWYQQDPGMELHLIHYSYGVNSTEKGDLSSESTVSRIRTEHFPLTLESARPSHTSQYLCASRERGAKNIQYFGAGTRLSVL.

Many counts were recorded for this clonotype. CDR3 residues: CSAGQGPFSNQPQHF. The CDR3 DNA follows: TGCAGTGCTGGACAGGGACCCTTTAGCAATCAGCCCCAGCATTTT. This chain uses TRBV20-1 with TRBJ1-5; 8 nucleotides align to TRBD1. Germline-derived CDR1 and CDR2 are DFQATT and SNEGSKA (reference sequence). The CDR3 covers 15 residues. After removal of 5 bases from V and 0 bases from J, the junction contained 6 bases not matched to a gene.

This clonotype was detected ten times or more. CDR3 residues: CAISRQGTENTIYF. The CDR3 DNA reads TGTGCCATCAGCAGACAGGGTACCGAAAACACCATATATTTT. The chain carries TRBV10-3 and TRBJ1-3, with 7 bases aligning to TRBD1. This CDR3 is built from 14 residues. Germline V gene data show CDR1 as ENHRY and CDR2 as SYGVKD. Trimming at V came to 6 bases and at J to 6 bases, leaving 8 bases not matched to a gene.

This clonotype has a handful of counts. This chain joins TRBV6-1 and TRBJ1-4; D is possibly TRBD1 (5 bases). Germline loops: CDR1 MNHNS, CDR2 SASEGT. The CDR3 has 15 amino acids. Trimming pared 5 bases from V and 7 bases from J, leaving 17 bases between. CDR3 nucleotides: TGTGCCAGCAGTATCCCCCAAGGGGCGGGTGAAAAACTGTTTTTT. Translation: CASSIPQGAGEKLFF.

This clonotype was seen a few times. The genes are TRBV7-6 and TRBJ1-1, with D perhaps TRBD1 (6 bases). Germline CDR1 SGHVS, CDR2 FNYEAQ. The length of the CDR3 is 13 residues. Trimming took off 0 bases at V and 12 bases at J, with 14 bases between the two ends. The CDR3 loop reads CASSLAPGTGPFF. In DNA form, the CDR3 reads TGTGCCAGCAGCTTAGCGCCGGGAACAGGGCCTTTCTTT. The variable domain in full, with the rest retrieved from reference TRBV7-6 and TRBJ1-1, is GAGVSQSPRYKVTKRGQDVALRCDPISGHVSLYWYRQALGQGPEFLTYFNYEAQQDKSGLPNDRFSAERPEGSISTLTIQRTEQRDSAMYRCASSLAPGTGPFFGQGTRLTVV.

This chain connects TRBV10-1 to TRBJ1-5, with 8 bases matching TRBD1. This CDR3 spans 16 amino acids. V was clipped by 6 bases and J by 2 bases; unmatched bases: 9. Germline CDR1 and CDR2: WNHNN and SYGVQD (reference sequence). The CDR3 DNA sequence: TGCGCCAGCAGGGATGGACAGGGCCAAGGCAATCAGCCCCAGCATTTT. Residues: CASRDGQGQGNQPQHF.

This clonotype was counted many times. The chain joins TRBV5-6 to TRBJ1-5; D gene unclear. The germline V gene has CDR1 SGHDT and CDR2 YYEEEE. The CDR3 runs to 15 residues. Trimming removed 0 bases from V and 0 bases from J, with 7 bases in between. CDR3 loop: CASSLGQYSNQPQHF. CDR3 DNA sequence: TGTGCCAGCAGCTTGGGGCAGTATAGCAATCAGCCCCAGCATTTT.

The chain couples TRBV4-2 to TRBJ1-5; D uncertain. The V gene lost 0 bases and the J gene lost 4 bases, with 7 bases spanning the gap. CDR1 is LGHNA, CDR2 YNFKEQ, per germline. There are 14 residues in the CDR3. CDR3 DNA: TGTGCCAGCAGCCAAGAAACTAAAAATCAGCCCCAGCATTTT. Its translation: CASSQETKNQPQHF.

Worth noting for this clonotype: A read error is possible here, since a much larger clone lies one base away. V usage is TRBV19 and J usage is TRBJ1-2; the match to TRBD1 covers 10 bases. Germline V gene sequence: CDR1 LNHDA, CDR2 SQIVND (reference sequence). V dropped 4 bases and J dropped 8; count of bases not matched to a gene: 13. CDR3 size: 16 residues. Here the CDR3 DNA reads TGTGCCAGTAGTACAAAGCCGGGACAGGGGAGGAGAGGCTACACCTTC. Protein product: CASSTKPGQGRRGYTF.

This chain joins TRBV7-2 and TRBJ2-7; D gene uncertain. Trimming removed 0 bases from V and 0 bases from J, with 9 bases in between. In germline, CDR1 is SGHTA, CDR2 FQGNSA. The CDR3 covers 15 residues. CDR3 loop: CASSLAGRSSYEQYF. The CDR3 DNA is TGTGCCAGCAGCTTAGCGGGAAGGAGCTCCTACGAGCAGTACTTC.

The chain has TRBV5-4 and TRBJ2-3; the D call may be TRBD1 or TRBD2 (5 bases each). V lost 0 bases to trimming and J lost 0 bases, with 11 bases between them. The germline V gene encodes CDR1 SGHNT and CDR2 YYREEE (reference sequence). The length of the CDR3 is 16 residues. CDR3 sequence reads: CASSLAGTVSTDTQYF. The CDR3, as DNA: TGTGCCAGCAGCTTGGCCGGGACGGTAAGCACAGATACGCAGTATTTT.

This clonotype was observed a handful of times. The V call is TRBV2, the J call TRBJ2-5; 7 nucleotides match TRBD1. The CDR3 is 14 amino acids. J was trimmed by 0 bases and V by 5 bases; bases with no gene match: 3. Germline-derived CDR1 and CDR2 are SNHLY and FYNNEI. The CDR3: CASSPTGNQETQYF. The CDR3 DNA follows: TGTGCCAGCAGTCCGACAGGGAACCAAGAGACCCAGTACTTC.

This chain links TRBV10-3 with TRBJ1-6; TRBD1 is a possible D gene (6 bases). Looked up from germline, CDR1 is ENHRY and CDR2 is SYGVKD. This CDR3 comprises 14 residues. Trimming shortened V by 10 bases and J by 10 bases, and 20 bases separated the two germline ends. The CDR3 DNA reads as TGTGCCAACACGACAGGCGTACGACCATCACCCCTCCACTTT. This translates into CANTTGVRPSPLHF.